The next 12 T cell receptor beta chains were all read from a single sample in a study of cytomegalovirus exposure and HLA in healthy donors (dated by TCRdb to 2015 to 2018). Receptors were amplified or captured by the immunoSEQ multiplex PCR assay. For the multiplex PCR, a mixture combining 60 forward primers for TCR Vbeta segments and 13 reverse primers for TCR Jbeta segments was used. TCRdb re-hosts the immuneACCESS table, in-frame sequences only. Its copies lack some clones; in the studies checked, an unresolved V gene accounts for under half of them, and the cause for the rest is not known. Within this sample are some 35,000 clones, with about 70% of them counted one time only. The ten most abundant clones make up 6.5% of the sample. Sequenced sample: PBMCs. The receptors come from a man aged 30-40 years in good health and CMV-seronegative.

A note on this clone: The same CDR3 can be traced to other DNA sequences in this sample. This chain connects TRBV9 to TRBJ2-7; 7 bases align to TRBD1. In germline, CDR1 is SGDLS, CDR2 YYNGEE. Trimming took 4 bases from V and 3 from J; bases not matched to a gene: 4. The CDR3 is made up of 13 amino acids. CDR3 coding DNA: TGTGCCAGCAGCTCGCGACAGGGCTACGAGCAGTACTTC. Translated, it gives CASSSRQGYEQYF.

The chain couples TRBV6-1 to TRBJ2-7; D is perhaps TRBD1 (6 bases). The germline V gene has CDR1 MNHNS and CDR2 SASEGT. The V gene lost 6 bases and the J gene lost 5 bases, with 8 bases spanning the gap. The CDR3 length is 11 residues. The CDR3 DNA sequence: TGTGCCAGCAGAAACAGGGACGAGCAGTACTTC. Protein product: CASRNRDEQYF.

The genes are TRBV5-1 and TRBJ2-3; D perhaps matches TRBD1 (5 bases). This CDR3 is built from 13 residues. V was shortened by 7 bases and J by 5 bases, with 14 bases between the two germline ends. The V gene's germline CDR1 is SGHRS and CDR2 YFSETQ. The CDR3 sequence: CASASQGQDTQYF. Written as DNA, the CDR3 is TGCGCCAGCGCATCCCAGGGCCAAGATACGCAGTATTTT.

This chain connects TRBV29-1 to TRBJ2-3; TRBD2 agrees at 9 bases. The CDR3 is 14 residues long. Trimming cost V 4 bases and J 3 bases; bases outside gene matches: 5. CDR1 and CDR2 from the germline V gene are SQVTM and ANQGSEA. CDR3 DNA sequence: TGCAGCGTTGCTGGCGGGAGGGGGACAGATACGCAGTATTTT. This sequence encodes CSVAGGRGTDTQYF.

As DNA, the CDR3 is TGCAGCGTTGACGGTGACTCTGGAAACACCATATATTTT. This gives the protein CSVDGDSGNTIYF. The chain combines TRBV29-1 with TRBJ1-3, with no clear D. V lost 3 bases and J lost 0, with 6 bases in between. The germline V gene encodes CDR1 SQVTM and CDR2 ANQGSEA. This CDR3 is 13 amino acids long.

J is TRBJ2-7 and V is TRBV5-1; D remains unclear. V gave up 4 bases and J gave up 6 bases, with 11 bases separating them. Germline assignment: CDR1 SGHRS and CDR2 YFSETQ. This CDR3 region has 12 residues. As DNA, the CDR3 is TGCGCCAGCAGCCCTGGCCGCTCCGAGCAGTACTTC. Translated, it gives CASSPGRSEQYF.

J is TRBJ1-1 and V is TRBV13, with D maybe TRBD1 (6 bases). V was pared by 3 bases and J by 3 bases, with 17 bases between. The germline gives CDR1 PRHDT, CDR2 FYEKMQ (reference sequence). The CDR3 covers 16 residues. The CDR3 DNA reads TGTGCCAGCAGCTTCAAATCAGGGGAATATCACACTGAAGCTTTCTTT. Protein product: CASSFKSGEYHTEAFF.

V gene TRBV11-3 combines with J gene TRBJ2-5; perhaps TRBD1 as D (5 bases). Trimming shortened V by 5 bases and J by 4 bases, and 17 bases separated the two germline ends. The CDR3 loop spans 15 amino acids. Germline lookup yields CDR1 SGHNT and CDR2 YENEEA. The CDR3 coding sequence is TGTGCCAGCAGCCCCACCCCCTCTAGGGGAGAGACCCAGTACTTC. As protein: CASSPTPSRGETQYF.

The chain recombines TRBV25-1 with TRBJ2-5, with D possibly matching TRBD2 (6 bases). This CDR3 has 14 residues. The germline V gene encodes CDR1 MGHDK and CDR2 SYGVNS. Trimming took 6 bases from V and 4 from J, leaving 15 bases between them. CDR3 sequence reads: CASSDRWRGETQYF. The CDR3 DNA follows: TGTGCCAGCAGCGACCGGTGGAGGGGAGAGACCCAGTACTTC.

This sequence joins TRBV2 and TRBJ2-1; TRBD2 agrees at 10 bases. With V trimmed by 6 bases and J by 5 bases, 1 base remained unmatched. This CDR3 spans 13 amino acids. Germline assignment: CDR1 SNHLY and CDR2 FYNNEI. DNA for the CDR3: TGTGCCAGCAGAGGACTAGCGGACAATGAGCAGTTCTTC. Its translation: CASRGLADNEQFF.

The chain recombines TRBV5-6 with TRBJ1-2; 10 nucleotides align to TRBD1. Germline values: CDR1 SGHDT, CDR2 YYEEEE. V shed 0 bases and J 6 bases; nucleotides not matched to a gene: 8. This CDR3 contains 16 residues. CDR3 sequence (DNA): TGTGCCAGCAGCTTGGCCGGCGTGGGACAGGGGAATGGCTACACCTTC. This codes for CASSLAGVGQGNGYTF.

To note about this clone: This sample includes further DNA sequences coding for the same CDR3. V is TRBV6-5 and J is TRBJ2-7; D is possibly TRBD1 (5 bases). Trimming took 0 bases from V and 6 from J, leaving 6 bases between them. CDR1 and CDR2 from the germline V gene are MNHEY and SVGAGI. CDR3 length: 12 residues. CDR3 coding DNA: TGTGCCAGCAGTTACTCGGGGCGCGAGCAGTACTTC. Translated: CASSYSGREQYF.